Below, 28 T cell receptor beta chains from the same sample are listed, as sequenced in a study of T cells after yellow fever vaccination. In TCRdb, the 5' RACE reads were re-called with MiXCR into one record per CDR3 protein. The table has approximately 510,000 distinct CDR3 sequences, less than 25% seen once. The material sequenced was PBMCs, taken less than 25 days after the first yellow fever vaccination. The receptors were sampled from a man younger than 30 who received the YFV17D yellow fever vaccine.

This sequence joins TRBV7-9 and TRBJ1-1; D might be TRBD1 (6 bases). Trimming took 5 bases from V and 1 from J, leaving 17 bases between them. The CDR3 is 16 amino acids. In germline, CDR1 is SEHNR, CDR2 FQNEAQ (reference sequence). As DNA, the CDR3 is TGTGCCAGCAGCAATTACAGGGAAAAGGAGAACACTGAAGCTTTCTTT. This gives the protein CASSNYREKENTEAFF.

The V call is TRBV5-8, the J call TRBJ2-1; tentatively, D is TRBD2 (6 bases). This CDR3 has 16 amino acids. V lost 4 bases and J 3 bases, leaving 17 bases between the germline ends. Germline-derived CDR1 and CDR2 are SGHTS and YDEGEE. DNA of the CDR3: TGTGCCAGCAGCCATAATAGCGGAGATTTCTACAATGAGCAGTTCTTC. Translating it yields CASSHNSGDFYNEQFF. Using reference TRBV5-8 and TRBJ2-1 for the parts outside the CDR3, the full variable domain is EAGVTQSPTHLIKTRGQQATLRCSPISGHTSVYWYQQALGLGLQFLLWYDEGEERNRGNFPPRFSGRQFPNYSSELNVNALELEDSALYLCASSHNSGDFYNEQFFGPGTRLTVL.

In this sample, this clonotype turned up a few times. The gene calls are TRBV5-1 and TRBJ2-3; D gene ambiguous. Germline V lookup: CDR1 SGHRS, CDR2 YFSETQ. The CDR3 runs to 15 residues. The V gene lost 2 bases and the J gene lost 0 bases, with 10 bases spanning the gap. This CDR3 is CASSLTTDSTDTQYF. The CDR3 nucleotides read TGCGCCAGCAGCTTAACCACGGACAGCACAGATACGCAGTATTTT.

The genes are TRBV12-3 or TRBV12-4 and TRBJ1-1, with D unresolved. This CDR3 comprises 12 residues. Trimming left V 0 bases short and J 7 bases short, with 6 bases between. CDR3 sequence reads: CASSLATNEAFF. CDR3 nucleotide sequence: TGTGCCAGCAGTTTAGCCACCAATGAAGCTTTCTTT.

J is TRBJ2-2 and V is TRBV15; D uncertain. Germline assignment: CDR1 LNHNV and CDR2 YYDKDF (reference sequence). V was cut by 5 bases and J by 6 bases, with 19 bases left in between. The CDR3 length is 16 residues. As DNA, the CDR3 is TGTGCCACCAGCTCCCTGACAAACACCCCCCCCGGGGAGCTGTTTTTT. Its translation is CATSSLTNTPPGELFF.

This chain connects TRBV15 to TRBJ1-2; D is ambiguous. V shed 0 bases and J shed 6 bases, with 11 bases lying between them. The length of the CDR3 is 14 residues. Germline CDR1 and CDR2: LNHNV and YYDKDF (reference sequence). CDR3 loop: CATSRDLVGDGYTF. The CDR3 DNA is TGTGCCACCAGCAGAGACCTCGTCGGAGATGGCTACACCTTC.

V usage is TRBV25-1 and J usage is TRBJ2-7; D is possibly TRBD2 (5 bases). Per germline, CDR1 MGHDK and CDR2 SYGVNS. This CDR3 comprises 13 residues. The V and J ends lost 5 bases and 1 base respectively, with 9 bases between them. The CDR3 reads CASSSGKSYEQYV. Here the CDR3 DNA reads TGTGCCAGCAGTAGCGGAAAGTCCTACGAGCAGTACGTC.

This clonotype was counted a few times. V gene TRBV29-1 combines with J gene TRBJ2-2, with no clear D. This CDR3 has 12 amino acids. Germline-derived CDR1 and CDR2 are SQVTM and ANQGSEA. Trimming took off 1 base at V and 5 bases at J, with 5 bases between the two ends. The CDR3 loop reads CSVEGRTGELFF. The DNA of the CDR3 is TGCAGCGTTGAAGGACGGACCGGGGAGCTGTTTTTT.

The V call is TRBV20-1, the J call TRBJ2-1, with D perhaps matching TRBD1 or TRBD2 (6 bases each). CDR1 and CDR2 (germline): DFQATT, SNEGSKA (reference sequence). CDR3 length equals 18 residues. V gave up 0 bases and J gave up 1 base, with 19 bases separating them. The CDR3 loop reads CSARDYSAGGQSYNEQFF. The CDR3 nucleotides are TGCAGTGCTAGAGATTATTCCGCCGGGGGCCAATCCTACAATGAGCAGTTCTTC.

V gene TRBV6-5 combines with J gene TRBJ2-2; a weak D match, TRBD1 (5 bases). Germline V gene data show CDR1 as MNHEY and CDR2 as SVGAGI. Trimming removed 0 bases from V and 1 base from J, with 9 bases in between. The CDR3 covers 16 residues. CDR3 bases: TGTGCCAGCAGTTACTCCCAGACAGTGAACACCGGGGAGCTGTTTTTT. Protein product: CASSYSQTVNTGELFF.

This clonotype came up a few times. The chain joins TRBV6-1 to TRBJ2-7, with D possibly matching TRBD1 (6 bases). The V gene lost 4 bases and the J gene lost 0 bases, with 13 bases spanning the gap. Germline CDR1 MNHNS, CDR2 SASEGT. The CDR3 covers 15 residues. The CDR3: CASSGTGKSSYEQYV. CDR3 coding DNA: TGTGCCAGCAGTGGTACAGGGAAATCCTCCTACGAGCAGTACGTC.

This chain uses TRBV18 with TRBJ1-4; D is undetermined. The CDR3 runs to 16 residues. Trimming stripped 0 bases from V and 0 bases from J, with 8 bases between. The germline CDR1 and CDR2 sequences are KGHSH and LQKENI. The CDR3 DNA reads as TGTGCCAGCTCACCACCGGATAACCCAACTAATGAAAAACTGTTTTTT. Encoded protein: CASSPPDNPTNEKLFF.

There are a few counts of this clonotype. V usage is TRBV29-1 and J usage is TRBJ2-5; no firm D call. From germline, CDR1 is SQVTM and CDR2 ANQGSEA. CDR3 length equals 13 residues. V lost 2 bases, J lost 4 bases, and 11 bases lay in between. The CDR3 loop reads CSVESWVGETQYF. In DNA form, the CDR3 reads TGCAGCGTTGAATCTTGGGTGGGAGAGACCCAGTACTTC.

The V and J genes are TRBV2 and TRBJ2-5; D is unresolved. V lost 5 bases, J lost 5 bases, and 18 bases lay in between. The CDR3 has 15 residues. The germline CDR1 and CDR2 sequences are SNHLY and FYNNEI. CDR3 loop: CASSPWPGSRETQYF. The CDR3 nucleotides read TGTGCCAGCAGTCCCTGGCCGGGTTCGCGGGAGACCCAGTACTTC.

This clonotype has only a few counts. This rearrangement joins TRBV28 to TRBJ1-1; no clear D. Per the germline V gene, CDR1 is MDHEN and CDR2 is SYDVKM. The CDR3 consists of 18 residues. V was pared by 1 base and J by 0 bases, with 18 bases between. This CDR3 is CASSLSALTRTVNTEAFF. The CDR3 nucleotides are TGTGCCAGCAGTTTATCAGCCTTAACCCGGACGGTGAACACTGAAGCTTTCTTT.

The chain is built from TRBV12-3 or TRBV12-4 and TRBJ2-5; D possibly corresponds to TRBD2 (5 bases). The CDR3 runs to 13 residues. The V gene lost 2 bases and the J gene lost 5 bases, with 9 bases spanning the gap. This chain's CDR3 is CASSLRPGETQYF. Here the CDR3 DNA reads TGTGCCAGCAGTTTACGGCCGGGGGAGACCCAGTACTTC.

This clonotype was counted between two and nine times. The genes are TRBV6-1 and TRBJ2-2; D remains unclear. This CDR3 is 13 amino acids long. V was trimmed by 6 bases and J by 5 bases, leaving 10 bases between them. Looked up from germline, CDR1 is MNHNS and CDR2 is SASEGT. CDR3 nucleotides: TGTGCCAGCAGCCCCGGGCTTACCGGGGAGCTGTTTTTT. It specifies CASSPGLTGELFF.

This clonotype showed up just a few times. This chain joins TRBV20-1 and TRBJ2-5, with a possible D match to TRBD1 (5 bases). V was pared by 2 bases and J by 2 bases, with 24 bases between. CDR3 length: 18 residues. In germline, CDR1 is DFQATT, CDR2 SNEGSKA (reference sequence). CDR3 amino acids: CSARPSPRWSQGQETQYF. CDR3 DNA: TGCAGTGCTAGACCCTCCCCCCGATGGAGCCAGGGACAAGAGACCCAGTACTTC.

This chain joins TRBV5-1 and TRBJ1-2; a weak D match, TRBD1 (6 bases). The CDR3 covers 13 residues. V gave up 0 bases and J gave up 7 bases, with 10 bases separating them. The V gene's germline CDR1 is SGHRS and CDR2 YFSETQ. For the CDR3, the DNA is TGCGCCAGCAGCTTGGACGGACAGAGTGGCTACACCTTC. It translates to CASSLDGQSGYTF.

V and J are TRBV7-9 and TRBJ2-1; 10 bases are a match to TRBD1. Per the germline V gene, CDR1 is SEHNR and CDR2 is FQNEAQ (reference sequence). CDR3 size: 14 residues. The trim removed 4 bases at V and 9 bases at J, leaving 6 bases unmatched. CDR3: CASSSGTGEGEQFF. CDR3 DNA sequence: TGTGCCAGCAGCTCGGGGACAGGGGAGGGTGAGCAGTTCTTC. Together with reference TRBV7-9 and TRBJ2-1, the CDR3 gives the full variable domain: DTGVSQNPRHKITKRGQNVTFRCDPISEHNRLYWYRQTLGQGPEFLTYFQNEAQLEKSRLLSDRFSAERPKGSFSTLEIQRTEQGDSAMYLCASSSGTGEGEQFFGPGTRLTVL.

This clonotype has just a few counts. The chain employs TRBV9 and TRBJ1-1, with TRBD1 matching 9 bases. CDR1 is SGDLS, CDR2 YYNGEE, per germline. The CDR3 runs to 14 residues. V was clipped by 0 bases and J by 7 bases; unmatched bases: 4. The DNA of the CDR3 is TGTGCCAGCAGCGTAGGGACAGGGGTGATTGAAGCTTTCTTT. It yields the protein CASSVGTGVIEAFF.

CDR3 coding DNA: TGTGCCAGCAGTTACGAGGGTGGTTTGGAGACCCAGTACTTC. This gives the protein CASSYEGGLETQYF. This chain uses TRBV6-5 with TRBJ2-5; D might be TRBD2 (5 bases). CDR1 and CDR2 (germline): MNHEY, SVGAGI. V was clipped by 2 bases and J by 5 bases, with 12 bases between them. The length of the CDR3 is 14 residues.

This clonotype was counted a few times. The rearrangement uses TRBV19 and TRBJ1-4; D might be TRBD1 (6 bases). The CDR3 has 12 residues. The V and J ends lost 8 bases and 8 bases respectively, with 12 bases between them. Germline V lookup: CDR1 LNHDA, CDR2 SQIVND (reference sequence). The DNA of the CDR3 is TGTGCCAGTGCGGGACATGAAGAAAAACTGTTTTTT. Its translation is CASAGHEEKLFF.

This clonotype was detected only a few times. The gene calls are TRBV6-5 and TRBJ2-1; 11 bases agree with TRBD2. The CDR3 loop spans 17 amino acids. From germline, CDR1 is MNHEY and CDR2 SVGAGI. V was pared by 3 bases and J by 7 bases, with 11 bases of the junction left unmatched. CDR3 nucleotide sequence: TGTGCCAGCAGTTATACCCCGGGTAGCGGGGGGGAAAATGAGCAGTTCTTC. Its translation: CASSYTPGSGGENEQFF.

The gene calls are TRBV30 and TRBJ2-1; tentatively, D is TRBD2 (7 bases). Germline V gene sequence: CDR1 GTSNPN, CDR2 SVGIG (reference sequence). The CDR3 is 16 residues long. The germline V and J ends were trimmed by 1 base and 4 bases, with 17 bases remaining between them. CDR3 amino acids: CAWSGGGYRSYNEQFF. CDR3 DNA sequence: TGTGCCTGGAGTGGGGGGGGCTACCGATCGTACAATGAGCAGTTCTTC.

The table lists this clonotype with a few counts. The genes are TRBV3-1 and TRBJ2-2; the match to TRBD1 covers 7 bases. This CDR3 is built from 17 residues. Trimming at V came to 3 bases and at J to 0 bases, leaving 7 bases not matched to a gene. Germline lookup yields CDR1 LGHDT and CDR2 YNNKEL (reference sequence). Written as DNA, the CDR3 is TGTGCCAGCAGCCAGCCCGGGGACAGTCCGAACACCGGGGAGCTGTTTTTT. It codes for CASSQPGDSPNTGELFF. The full variable domain, in which reference TRBV3-1 and TRBJ2-2 provide the parts outside the CDR3, is DTAVSQTPKYLVTQMGNDKSIKCEQNLGHDTMYWYKQDSKKFLKIMFSYNNKELIINETVPNRFSPKSPDKAHLNLHINSLELGDSAVYFCASSQPGDSPNTGELFFGEGSRLTVL.

Concerning this clonotype itself: Germline and junction disagree at one end, which may indicate a read error. V is TRBV10-3 and J is TRBJ2-7, with a tentative D call TRBD2 (6 bases). Germline V CDR1 and CDR2: ENHRY, SYGVKD. This CDR3 is built from 15 residues. The CDR3 coding sequence is TGTGCCATCACTGAGTCCGGGAGCCGATCCTACGAGCAGTACTTC. Protein product: CAITESGSRSYEQYF.

The rearrangement links TRBV7-2 to TRBJ1-4; D is uncertain. CDR3 size: 14 residues. The V end was cut by 3 bases, the J end by 8 bases, with 13 bases between. Germline CDR1 is SGHTA and CDR2 is FQGNSA. The CDR3 sequence: CASSFQGGREKLFF. CDR3 DNA: TGTGCCAGCAGCTTTCAAGGCGGTAGAGAAAAACTGTTTTTT.